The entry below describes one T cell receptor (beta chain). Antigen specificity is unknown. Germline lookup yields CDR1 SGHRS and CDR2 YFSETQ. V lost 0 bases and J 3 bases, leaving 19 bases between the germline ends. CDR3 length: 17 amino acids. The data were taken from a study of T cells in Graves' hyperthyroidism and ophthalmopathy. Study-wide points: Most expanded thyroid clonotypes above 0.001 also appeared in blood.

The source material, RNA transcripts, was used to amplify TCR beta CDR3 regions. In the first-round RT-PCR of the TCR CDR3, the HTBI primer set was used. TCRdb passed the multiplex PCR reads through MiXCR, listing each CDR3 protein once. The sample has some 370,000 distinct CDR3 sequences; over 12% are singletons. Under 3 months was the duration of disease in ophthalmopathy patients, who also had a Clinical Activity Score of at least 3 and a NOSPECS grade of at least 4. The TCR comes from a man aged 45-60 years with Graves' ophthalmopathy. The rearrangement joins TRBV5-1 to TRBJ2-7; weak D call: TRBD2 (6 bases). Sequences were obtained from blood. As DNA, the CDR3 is TGCGCCAGCAGCTTGGCGGGGGTGGCCGGGAATCACTACGAGCAGTACTTC. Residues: CASSLAGVAGNHYEQYF.